One sample yielded the 20 T cell receptor beta chains listed below, sequenced in a study of blood T cell repertoires in COVID-19. Assay: immunoSEQ multiplex PCR; the TCRdb copy retains only in-frame clones and omits some. Of 200,000 to 250,000 clones listed, approximately 90% were seen once; the top ten hold under 2.5%. Sequenced material: PBMCs or T cells enriched from blood (not recorded which). Source of these receptors: a woman aged 18-29 years who had recovered from COVID-19.

This clone has just one count. The chain has TRBV27 and TRBJ1-4; 7 bases match TRBD1. This CDR3 comprises 17 residues. V dropped 5 bases and J dropped 4; count of bases not matched to a gene: 13. Germline loops: CDR1 MNHEY, CDR2 SMNVEV (reference sequence). The CDR3 reads CASSPISDRNNNEKLFF. The CDR3 DNA is TGTGCCAGCAGTCCGATCTCGGACAGGAACAATAATGAAAAACTGTTTTTT.

The V and J genes are TRBV5-6 and TRBJ1-3; a possible D gene is TRBD1 (5 bases). Germline loops: CDR1 SGHDT, CDR2 YYEEEE. The germline V and J ends were trimmed by 4 bases and 2 bases, with 13 bases remaining between them. This CDR3 is 15 amino acids long. CDR3 bases: TGTGCCAGCAGCCCCGGTAGGGGCGCTGGAAACACCATATATTTT. It translates to CASSPGRGAGNTIYF.

The chain couples TRBV28 to TRBJ1-2; 10 bases are a match to TRBD1. CDR1 is MDHEN, CDR2 SYDVKM, per germline. V lost 6 bases, J lost 4 bases, and 11 bases stayed unmatched. The CDR3 consists of 16 residues. The CDR3 DNA follows: TGTGCCAGCAGCCCCCCACCGGGACAGGGGAGCTATGGCTACACCTTC. Translation: CASSPPPGQGSYGYTF.

The J gene is TRBJ1-1, the V gene TRBV9; tentative D call: TRBD1 (6 bases). In germline, CDR1 is SGDLS, CDR2 YYNGEE. The CDR3 sequence is 15 residues long. V was pared by 6 bases and J by 9 bases, with 24 bases between. In DNA form, the CDR3 reads TGTGCCAGCACCGGACCTCAGGGGAATTCGGGGAAAGCTTTCTTT. Translating gives CASTGPQGNSGKAFF.

The chain carries TRBV7-9 and TRBJ2-5; 7 nucleotides align to TRBD1. V shed 6 bases and J 5 bases; nucleotides not matched to a gene: 9. The CDR3 has 14 amino acids. The V gene's germline CDR1 is SEHNR and CDR2 FQNEAQ (reference sequence). This CDR3 reads CASREGAGAETQYF. The CDR3 nucleotides are TGTGCCAGCAGAGAGGGGGCAGGGGCGGAGACCCAGTACTTC.

The J gene is TRBJ1-1, the V gene TRBV7-6; D may be TRBD1 (6 bases). CDR3 length equals 12 residues. The germline V gene encodes CDR1 SGHVS and CDR2 FNYEAQ. Trimming shortened V by 10 bases and J by 4 bases, and 13 bases separated the two germline ends. CDR3 nucleotide sequence: TGTGCCACCATGGGACAAGGCACTGAAGCTTTCTTT. It codes for CATMGQGTEAFF.

This clone was counted a few times. The chain has TRBV28 and TRBJ1-1; 7 bases map to TRBD1. The CDR3 is 13 residues long. Germline CDR1 reads MDHEN; CDR2 reads SYDVKM. The junction had 3 bases not matched to a gene; V was cut back by 6 bases and J by 2 bases. CDR3 sequence: CASRRQGNTEAFF. The DNA of the CDR3 is TGTGCCAGCAGGCGACAGGGCAACACTGAAGCTTTCTTT.

This chain connects TRBV10-3 to TRBJ2-3; perhaps TRBD2 as D (6 bases). Germline CDR1 reads ENHRY; CDR2 reads SYGVKD. The CDR3 is made up of 14 amino acids. Trimming stripped 2 bases from V and 1 base from J, with 7 bases between. The CDR3 protein is CAISEGGGTDTQYF. As DNA, the CDR3 is TGTGCCATCAGTGAGGGCGGGGGCACAGATACGCAGTATTTT.

This rearrangement joins TRBV6-4 to TRBJ2-2; 11 bases line up with TRBD2. Germline V CDR1 and CDR2: MRHNA, SNTAGT. This CDR3 comprises 16 residues. The V gene end was trimmed by 2 bases and the J gene end by 1 base; junction bases not matched to a gene: 0. The CDR3 spells CASSDGLAGNTGELFF. In nucleotides, the CDR3 is TGTGCCAGCAGTGACGGACTAGCGGGGAACACCGGGGAGCTGTTTTTT.

This sequence joins TRBV12-3 or TRBV12-4 and TRBJ1-1; D might be TRBD1 (6 bases). The CDR3 runs to 13 residues. V lost 5 bases, J lost 3 bases, and 10 bases lay in between. CDR3: CASSTGQYTEAFF. CDR3 DNA sequence: TGTGCCAGCAGTACAGGACAGTACACTGAAGCTTTCTTT.

The chain recombines TRBV19 with TRBJ2-5; 7 positions agree with TRBD1. Trimming removed 5 bases from V and 1 base from J; junction bases left unmatched: 7. The V gene's germline CDR1 is LNHDA and CDR2 SQIVND (reference sequence). CDR3 length equals 15 residues. The CDR3 reads CASSRKGTVQETQYF. Here the CDR3 DNA reads TGTGCCAGTAGTCGCAAAGGGACAGTCCAAGAGACCCAGTACTTC.

The rearrangement uses TRBV27 and TRBJ1-2; 8 positions match TRBD1. Trimming cost V 5 bases and J 4 bases; bases outside gene matches: 9. The CDR3 is 15 residues long. CDR1 and CDR2 (germline): MNHEY, SMNVEV (reference sequence). This chain's CDR3 is CASSPTGRGLYGYTF. For the CDR3, the DNA is TGTGCCAGCAGTCCTACCGGCAGGGGGCTCTATGGCTACACCTTC.

The V call is TRBV5-1, the J call TRBJ2-5, with 7 positions matching TRBD2. The J call may be wrong; the DNA end is better matched by TRBJ2-7. The CDR3 is made up of 15 amino acids. Per germline, CDR1 SGHRS and CDR2 YFSETQ. The CDR3 DNA follows: TGCGCCAGCAGCTTGGACGGACTAGGGATTTACGAGCAGTACTTC. Protein product: CASSLDGLGIYEQYF.

V and J are TRBV10-3 and TRBJ1-3, with 7 nucleotides matching TRBD1. V was clipped by 4 bases and J by 0 bases; unmatched bases: 3. Germline CDR1 ENHRY, CDR2 SYGVKD. This CDR3 is 15 amino acids long. The CDR3 spells CAISVRGNSGNTIYF. In nucleotides, the CDR3 is TGTGCCATCAGTGTCAGGGGGAACTCTGGAAACACCATATATTTT.

This clone was seen just once. V usage is TRBV29-1 and J usage is TRBJ1-1, with a tentative D call TRBD1 (6 bases). V was shortened by 8 bases and J by 0 bases, with 16 bases between the two germline ends. This CDR3 has 14 residues. Germline V gene data show CDR1 as SQVTM and CDR2 as ANQGSEA. CDR3 nucleotide sequence: TGCAGCACCTCCGCAGGGGCGATGAACACTGAAGCTTTCTTT. Translation: CSTSAGAMNTEAFF.

The CDR3 bases are TGTGCCACCCGTGGGAGGAATGAGCAGTTCTTC. Amino acids: CATRGRNEQFF. The V call is TRBV19, the J call TRBJ2-1, with D tentatively TRBD2 (6 bases). V gave up 10 bases and J gave up 7 bases, with 11 bases separating them. The CDR3 is 11 amino acids. Germline V gene lookup returns CDR1 LNHDA and CDR2 SQIVND (reference sequence). Combining the CDR3 with reference TRBV19 and TRBJ2-1 gives the whole variable domain DGGITQSPKYLFRKEGQNVTLSCEQNLNHDAMYWYRQDPGQGLRLIYYSQIVNDFQKGDIAEGYSVSREKKESFPLTVTSAQKNPTAFYLCATRGRNEQFFGPGTRLTVL.

The rearrangement joins TRBV7-3 to TRBJ2-1, with TRBD2 identical over 7 bases. The CDR3 totals 12 residues. Looked up from germline, CDR1 is SGHTA and CDR2 is FQGTGA. With V trimmed by 8 bases and J by 7 bases, 5 bases remained unmatched. The CDR3, as DNA: TGTGCCAGCGGGCGGGGGTCAAATGAGCAGTTCTTC. This sequence encodes CASGRGSNEQFF.

The chain combines TRBV28 with TRBJ2-5; weak D call: TRBD2 (6 bases). The CDR3 has 11 residues. Trimming took off 11 bases at V and 5 bases at J, with 12 bases between the two ends. CDR1 and CDR2 (germline): MDHEN, SYDVKM. As DNA, the CDR3 is TGTGCCCTACAGGAGGGGGAGACCCAGTACTTC. Translation: CALQEGETQYF. Looking up the rest from reference TRBV28 and TRBJ2-5 gives the full variable domain: DVKVTQSSRYLVKRTGEKVFLECVQDMDHENMFWYRQDPGLGLRLIYFSYDVKMKEKGDIPEGYSVSREKKERFSLILESASTNQTSMYLCALQEGETQYFGPGTRLLVL.

The rearrangement joins TRBV5-4 to TRBJ2-1, with D perhaps TRBD2 (6 bases). Germline lookup yields CDR1 SGHNT and CDR2 YYREEE (reference sequence). V shed 5 bases and J shed 6 bases, with 21 bases lying between them. The CDR3 contains 16 residues. The CDR3 sequence: CASSSPSAGGFNEQFF. The CDR3 DNA is TGTGCCAGCAGTTCACCTAGCGCCGGCGGCTTCAATGAGCAGTTCTTC.

V and J are TRBV6-5 and TRBJ2-3; D possibly corresponds to TRBD2 (6 bases). Trimming took 0 bases from V and 0 from J, leaving 7 bases between them. The CDR3 loop spans 15 amino acids. The germline V gene encodes CDR1 MNHEY and CDR2 SVGAGI. CDR3 sequence (DNA): TGTGCCAGCAGTTACTCGCGGGGAAGCACAGATACGCAGTATTTT. Amino acids: CASSYSRGSTDTQYF.